The clone carrying this TCR beta chain was observed a single time. The data originate from a study of chemoradiotherapy in HPV16-positive cancers. The data were produced by immunoSEQ multiplex PCR, yet TCRdb's version contains in-frame clones alone and is incomplete. The sample consists of 22,000 or so clones, 70% to 90% of them appearing once. Repertoires were sampled repeatedly during chemoradiotherapy. Trimming removed 6 bases at V and 3 bases at J, with 9 bases between. The CDR3 is made up of 13 amino acids. CDR1 is MDHEN, CDR2 SYDVKM, per germline. This TCR was sampled from a human donor with HPV-associated anogenital cancer. This chain joins TRBV28 and TRBJ2-1; D is uncertain. The sequencing used blood, collected from a patient who underwent chemoradiotherapy. CDR3 bases: TGTGCCAGCAGCCATAAGCACTACAATGAGCAGTTCTTC. Protein sequence: CASSHKHYNEQFF.